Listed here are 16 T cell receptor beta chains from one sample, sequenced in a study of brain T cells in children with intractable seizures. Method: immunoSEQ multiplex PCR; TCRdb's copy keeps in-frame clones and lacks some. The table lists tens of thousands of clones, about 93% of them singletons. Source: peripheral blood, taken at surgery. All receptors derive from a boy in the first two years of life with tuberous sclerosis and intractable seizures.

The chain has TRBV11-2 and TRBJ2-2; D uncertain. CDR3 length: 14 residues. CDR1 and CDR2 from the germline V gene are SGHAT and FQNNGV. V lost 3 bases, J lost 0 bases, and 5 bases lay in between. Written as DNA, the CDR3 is TGTGCCAGCAGCTTCCAGGCGAACACCGGGGAGCTGTTTTTT. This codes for CASSFQANTGELFF.

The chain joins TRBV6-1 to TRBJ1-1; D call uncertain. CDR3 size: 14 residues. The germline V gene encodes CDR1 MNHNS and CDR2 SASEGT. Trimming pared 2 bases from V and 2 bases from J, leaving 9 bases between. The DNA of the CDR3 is TGTGCCAGCAGTGAATGGGCCAGAAACACTGAAGCTTTCTTT. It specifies CASSEWARNTEAFF.

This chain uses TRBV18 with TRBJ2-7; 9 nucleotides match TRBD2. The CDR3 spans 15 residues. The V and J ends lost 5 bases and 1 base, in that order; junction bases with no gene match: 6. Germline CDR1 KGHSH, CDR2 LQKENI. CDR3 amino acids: CASSDKTSGSYEQYF. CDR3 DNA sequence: TGTGCCAGCTCAGATAAGACTAGCGGATCCTACGAGCAGTACTTC.

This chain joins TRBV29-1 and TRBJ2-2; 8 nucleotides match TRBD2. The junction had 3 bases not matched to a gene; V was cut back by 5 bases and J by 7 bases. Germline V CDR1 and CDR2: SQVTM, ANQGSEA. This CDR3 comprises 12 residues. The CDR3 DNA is TGCAGCGTTCGGGAGGGGGACGGGGAGCTGTTTTTT. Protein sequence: CSVREGDGELFF.

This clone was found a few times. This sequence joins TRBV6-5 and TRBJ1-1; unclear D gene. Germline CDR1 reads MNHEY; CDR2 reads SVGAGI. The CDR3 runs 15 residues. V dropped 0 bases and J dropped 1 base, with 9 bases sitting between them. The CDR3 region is CASSYSRAANTEAFF. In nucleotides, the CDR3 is TGTGCCAGCAGTTACTCTCGGGCAGCGAACACTGAAGCTTTCTTT.

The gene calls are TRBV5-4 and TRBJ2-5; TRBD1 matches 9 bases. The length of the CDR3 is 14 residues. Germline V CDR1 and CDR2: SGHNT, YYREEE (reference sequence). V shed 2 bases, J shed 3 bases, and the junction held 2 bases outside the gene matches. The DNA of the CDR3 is TGTGCCAGCAGCTTCCGGGACAGGGAAGAGACCCAGTACTTC. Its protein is CASSFRDREETQYF.

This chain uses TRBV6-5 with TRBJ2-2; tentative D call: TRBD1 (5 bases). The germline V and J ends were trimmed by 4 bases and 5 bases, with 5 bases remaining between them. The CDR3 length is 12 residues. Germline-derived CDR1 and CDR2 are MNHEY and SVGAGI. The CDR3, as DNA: TGTGCCAGCAGTTCAGGGACCGGGGAGCTGTTTTTT. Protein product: CASSSGTGELFF.

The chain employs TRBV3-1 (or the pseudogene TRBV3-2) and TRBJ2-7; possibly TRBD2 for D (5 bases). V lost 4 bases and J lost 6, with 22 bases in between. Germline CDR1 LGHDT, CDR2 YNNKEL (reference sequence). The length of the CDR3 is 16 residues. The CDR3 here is CASSPGTGVNSAEQYF. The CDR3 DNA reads TGTGCCAGCAGCCCGGGCACCGGGGTCAATTCGGCCGAGCAGTACTTC.

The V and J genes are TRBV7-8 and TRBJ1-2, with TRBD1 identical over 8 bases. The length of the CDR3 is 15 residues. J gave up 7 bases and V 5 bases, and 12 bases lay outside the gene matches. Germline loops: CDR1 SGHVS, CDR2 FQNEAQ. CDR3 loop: CASSPETGALGGYTF. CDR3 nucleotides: TGTGCCAGCAGCCCGGAGACAGGGGCGTTGGGTGGCTACACCTTC. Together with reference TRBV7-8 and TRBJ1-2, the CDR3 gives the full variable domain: GAGVSQSPRYKVAKRGQDVALRCDPISGHVSLFWYQQALGQGPEFLTYFQNEAQLDKSGLPSDRFFAERPEGSVSTLKIQRTQQEDSAVYLCASSPETGALGGYTFGSGTRLTVV.

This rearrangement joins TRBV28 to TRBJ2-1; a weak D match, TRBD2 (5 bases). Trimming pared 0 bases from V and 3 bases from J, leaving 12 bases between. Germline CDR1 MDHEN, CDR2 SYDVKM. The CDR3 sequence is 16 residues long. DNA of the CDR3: TGTGCCAGCAGTTTATGGGGAGAGTTGATCTACAATGAGCAGTTCTTC. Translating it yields CASSLWGELIYNEQFF. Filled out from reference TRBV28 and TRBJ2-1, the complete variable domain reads DVKVTQSSRYLVKRTGEKVFLECVQDMDHENMFWYRQDPGLGLRLIYFSYDVKMKEKGDIPEGYSVSREKKERFSLILESASTNQTSMYLCASSLWGELIYNEQFFGPGTRLTVL.

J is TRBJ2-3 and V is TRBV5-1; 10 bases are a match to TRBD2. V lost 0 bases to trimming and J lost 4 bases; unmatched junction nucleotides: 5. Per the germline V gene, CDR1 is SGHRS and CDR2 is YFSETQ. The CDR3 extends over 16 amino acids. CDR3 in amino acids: CASSLASGRGSDTQYF. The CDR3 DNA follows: TGCGCCAGCAGCTTGGCTAGCGGGAGAGGTTCAGATACGCAGTATTTT.

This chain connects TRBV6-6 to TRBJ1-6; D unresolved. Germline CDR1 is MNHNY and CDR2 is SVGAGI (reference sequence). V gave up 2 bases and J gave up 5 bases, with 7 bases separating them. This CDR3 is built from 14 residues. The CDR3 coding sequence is TGTGCCAGCAGTTACGTTGAGGATAATTCACCCCTCCACTTT. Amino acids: CASSYVEDNSPLHF.

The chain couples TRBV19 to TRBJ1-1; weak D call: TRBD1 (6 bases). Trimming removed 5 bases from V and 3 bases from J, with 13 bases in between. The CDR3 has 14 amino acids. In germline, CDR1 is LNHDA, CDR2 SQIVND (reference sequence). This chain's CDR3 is CASSLRTAYTEAFF. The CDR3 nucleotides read TGTGCCAGTAGTCTGAGGACAGCGTACACTGAAGCTTTCTTT.

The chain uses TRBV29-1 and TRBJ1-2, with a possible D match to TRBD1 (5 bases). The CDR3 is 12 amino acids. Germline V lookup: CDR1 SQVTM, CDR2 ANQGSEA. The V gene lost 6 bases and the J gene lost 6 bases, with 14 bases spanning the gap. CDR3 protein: CSVRGPGDGYTF. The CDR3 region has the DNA TGCAGCGTCCGTGGCCCGGGGGATGGCTACACCTTC.

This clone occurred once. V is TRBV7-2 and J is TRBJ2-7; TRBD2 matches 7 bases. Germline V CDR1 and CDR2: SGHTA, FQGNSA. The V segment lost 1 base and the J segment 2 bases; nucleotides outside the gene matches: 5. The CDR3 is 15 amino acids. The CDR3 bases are TGTGCCAGCAGCTTAGTCGGTAGCGGGCCCTACGAGCAGTACTTC. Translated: CASSLVGSGPYEQYF.

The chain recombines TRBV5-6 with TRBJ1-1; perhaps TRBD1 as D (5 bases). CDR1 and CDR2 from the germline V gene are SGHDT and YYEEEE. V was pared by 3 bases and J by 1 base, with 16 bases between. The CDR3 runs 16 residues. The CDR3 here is CASSSRPGLWNTEAFF. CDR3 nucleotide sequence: TGTGCCAGCAGCTCCCGCCCGGGACTTTGGAACACTGAAGCTTTCTTT. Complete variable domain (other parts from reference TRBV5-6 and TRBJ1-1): DAGVTQSPTHLIKTRGQQVTLRCSPKSGHDTVSWYQQALGQGPQFIFQYYEEEERQRGNFPDRFSGHQFPNYSSELNVNALLLGDSALYLCASSSRPGLWNTEAFFGQGTRLTVV.